This TCR beta chain was sequenced in a study of T cells in Graves' hyperthyroidism and ophthalmopathy. Germline CDR1 and CDR2: KGHSH and LQKENI. V shed 0 bases and J shed 1 base, with 10 bases lying between them. The CDR3 extends over 15 amino acids. This clonotype has at least ten counts. Template material for amplifying TCR beta CDR3 regions consisted of RNA transcripts. TCR CDR3 underwent first-round RT-PCR with the HTBI primer set. TCRdb re-derived calls from the multiplex PCR reads in MiXCR, one entry per CDR3 protein. Among approximately 640,000 distinct CDR3 sequences listed, 15% to 20% were seen once.

The chain uses TRBV18 and TRBJ2-7; TRBD2 is a possible D gene (5 bases). The TCR comes from a woman aged 25 to 39 with Graves' hyperthyroidism. Sequenced sample: blood. CDR3 coding DNA: TGTGCCAGCTCACCACCGGGAGCGGTTTCCTACGAGCAGTACTTC. Translating gives CASSPPGAVSYEQYF.